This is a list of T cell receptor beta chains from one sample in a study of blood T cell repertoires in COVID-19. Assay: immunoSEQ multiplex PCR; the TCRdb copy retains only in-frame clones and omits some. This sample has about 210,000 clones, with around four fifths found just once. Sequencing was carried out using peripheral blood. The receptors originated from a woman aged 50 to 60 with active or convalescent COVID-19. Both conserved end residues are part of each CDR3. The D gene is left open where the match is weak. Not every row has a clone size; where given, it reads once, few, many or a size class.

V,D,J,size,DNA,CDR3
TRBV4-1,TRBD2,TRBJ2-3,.,TGCGCCAGCAGCCTACTAGCGGGACTCACAGATACGCAGTATTTT,CASSLLAGLTDTQYF
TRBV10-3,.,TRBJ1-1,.,TGTGCCATCAGTGGACAGCCTAACACTGAAGCTTTCTTT,CAISGQPNTEAFF
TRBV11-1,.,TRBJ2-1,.,TGTGCCAGCAGCTTAGCGGCAGGGGCGAATACCAATGAGCAGTTCTTC,CASSLAAGANTNEQFF
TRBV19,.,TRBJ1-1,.,TGTGCCAGTAACGGTCCGATGAACACTGAAGCTTTCTTT,CASNGPMNTEAFF
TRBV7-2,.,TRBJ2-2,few,TGTGCCAGCAGCTTACGGACTGGCGCGAACACCGGGGAGCTGTTTTTT,CASSLRTGANTGELFF
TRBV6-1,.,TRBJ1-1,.,TGTGCCAGCAGTGAATTTGTCCCGTCGAGGAACACTGAAGCTTTCTTT,CASSEFVPSRNTEAFF
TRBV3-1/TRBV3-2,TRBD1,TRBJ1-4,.,TGTGCCAGCAGCACCCTACAGGGGGCGGGGGAAAAACTGTTTTTT,CASSTLQGAGEKLFF
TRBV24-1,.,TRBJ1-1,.,TGTGCCACCACCGCGGAGGGCGATTCCACTGAAGCTTTCTTT,CATTAEGDSTEAFF
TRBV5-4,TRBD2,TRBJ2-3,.,TGTGCCAGCAGCTTGGATAGCGGGGGCACAGATACGCAGTATTTT,CASSLDSGGTDTQYF
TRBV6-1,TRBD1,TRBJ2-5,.,TGTGCCAGCAGTGAAGTAGGGGGCCTGGAGACCCAGTACTTC,CASSEVGGLETQYF
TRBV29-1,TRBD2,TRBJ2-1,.,TGCAGCGTCTACACCTCCTACATGGGGAGGGATGAGCAGTTCTTC,CSVYTSYMGRDEQFF
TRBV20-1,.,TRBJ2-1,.,TGCAGTGCCGCGGCCCGTCCTGAGCAGTTCTTC,CSAAARPEQFF
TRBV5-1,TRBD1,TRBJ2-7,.,TGCGCCAGCAGCCTGACAGGGAGCTCCTACGAGCAGTACTTC,CASSLTGSSYEQYF
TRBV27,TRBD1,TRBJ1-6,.,TGTGCCAGCAGTTGGTTCAGGGGGAACGGTTCACCCCTCCACTTT,CASSWFRGNGSPLHF
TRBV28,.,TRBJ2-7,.,TGTGCCAGCAAGTCACTCTCCTACGAGCAGTACTTC,CASKSLSYEQYF
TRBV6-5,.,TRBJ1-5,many,TGTGCCAGCAGTTTCAGGGCAGGCAATCAGCCCCAGCATTTT,CASSFRAGNQPQHF
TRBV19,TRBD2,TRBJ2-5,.,TGTGCCAGTAGTATCCGGAGCGGGATAGAGACCCAGTACTTC,CASSIRSGIETQYF
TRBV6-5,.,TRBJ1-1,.,TGTGCCAGCCGAAAAGATCACGGGACTGAAGCTTTCTTT,CASRKDHGTEAFF
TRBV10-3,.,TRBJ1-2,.,TGTGCCATCAGTGAGTTACAGGGTTATGGCTACACCTTC,CAISELQGYGYTF
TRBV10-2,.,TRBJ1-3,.,TGCGCCAGCAGTGACAGGGAAGGACGAAACACCATATATTTT,CASSDREGRNTIYF
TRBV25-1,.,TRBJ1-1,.,TGTGCCAGCAGTGTCTCAGGTAGGGGCGGCACTGAAGCTTTCTTT,CASSVSGRGGTEAFF
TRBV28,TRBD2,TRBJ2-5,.,TGTGCCAGCAGCCCGACTAGCGGGGGGTTACAAGAGACCCAGTACTTC,CASSPTSGGLQETQYF
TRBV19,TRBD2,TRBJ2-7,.,TGTGCCAGTAGGAGTAGCGGGGGTAGACAGTACTTC,CASRSSGGRQYF
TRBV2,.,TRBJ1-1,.,TGTGCCAGCAGTGGTCTAGGGGGGGCTGAAGCTTTCTTT,CASSGLGGAEAFF
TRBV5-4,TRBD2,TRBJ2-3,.,TGTGCCAGCAGCTTCCCGGGGGGGGGAGATACGCAGTATTTT,CASSFPGGGDTQYF
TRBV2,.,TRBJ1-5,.,TGTGCCAGCAGGTACAGGGAGTCGGGCAATCAGCCCCAGCATTTT,CASRYRESGNQPQHF
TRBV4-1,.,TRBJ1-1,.,TGCGCCAGCAGCCAAGCCACAGGTGCCACTGAAGCTTTCTTT,CASSQATGATEAFF
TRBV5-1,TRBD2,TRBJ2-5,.,TGCGCCAGCAGGTTCGCTAGCGGGAACCAAGAGACCCAGTACTTC,CASRFASGNQETQYF
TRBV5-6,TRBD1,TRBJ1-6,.,TGTGCCAGCAGCCCCAGGGGGACAGCTAGCTCCTATAATTCACCCCTCCACTTT,CASSPRGTASSYNSPLHF
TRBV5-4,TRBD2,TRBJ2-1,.,TGTGCCAGCAGCCCCTACGGGGGGGGCCATGAGCAGTTCTTC,CASSPYGGGHEQFF
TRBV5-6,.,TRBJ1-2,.,TGTGCCAGCAGAGGAGACAGTGGGATCTATGGCTACACCTTC,CASRGDSGIYGYTF
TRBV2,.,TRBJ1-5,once,TGTGCCAGCGGGACACAACCCAATCAGCCCCAGCATTTT,CASGTQPNQPQHF
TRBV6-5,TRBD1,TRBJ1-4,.,TGTGCCAGCAGTTATTCCCGACAGGGGAGCGAAAAACTGTTTTTT,CASSYSRQGSEKLFF
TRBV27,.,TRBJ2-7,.,TGTGCCAGCAGTTCTTCTTCCGAGCAGTACTTC,CASSSSSEQYF
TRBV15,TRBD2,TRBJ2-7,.,TGTGCCACCAGCAGAGGACGGGAGGGATCCTACGAGCAGTACTTC,CATSRGREGSYEQYF
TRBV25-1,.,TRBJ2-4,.,TGTGCCAGCAGTGAATCGGAGGGGGCAGGAGGCATTCAGTACTTC,CASSESEGAGGIQYF
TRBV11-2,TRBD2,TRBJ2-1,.,TGTGCCAGCAGCGCACCGGCACTAGCGGAGGACAATGAGCAGTTCTTC,CASSAPALAEDNEQFF
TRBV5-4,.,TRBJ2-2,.,TGTGCCAGCAGCTTACAGAGCCGCTCTAACACCGGGGAGCTGTTTTTT,CASSLQSRSNTGELFF
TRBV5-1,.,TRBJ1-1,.,TGCGCCAGCAGCCGCGGACTAGACACTGAAGCTTTCTTT,CASSRGLDTEAFF
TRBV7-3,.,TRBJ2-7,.,TGTGCCAGCAGCTTAGAGGCAGGGAAACCTATTTTGTACTTC,CASSLEAGKPILYF
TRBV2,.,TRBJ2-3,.,TGTGCCAGCAGTGAGTCTGACAGCAGCACAGATACGCAGTATTTT,CASSESDSSTDTQYF
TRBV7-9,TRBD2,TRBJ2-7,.,TGTGCCAGCAGCTTGGGAGGGGTGGATTACGAGCAGTACTTC,CASSLGGVDYEQYF
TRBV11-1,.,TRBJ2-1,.,TGTGCCAGCAGCCGCACGGATGAGCAGTTCTTC,CASSRTDEQFF
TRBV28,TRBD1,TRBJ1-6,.,TGTGCCAGCACCCCTGGGACAGTTAATTCACCCCTCCACTTT,CASTPGTVNSPLHF
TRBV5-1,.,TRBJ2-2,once,TGCGCCAGCAGCTTTGTAGCGTCGGGAGGGGAGCTGTTTTTT,CASSFVASGGELFF
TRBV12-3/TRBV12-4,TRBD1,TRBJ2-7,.,TGTGCCAGCAGTTGGCAGGGGGCCTACGAGCAGTACTTC,CASSWQGAYEQYF
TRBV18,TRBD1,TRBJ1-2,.,TGTGCCAGCTCACCTAGGACCGGGGACAGCTATGGCTACACCTTC,CASSPRTGDSYGYTF
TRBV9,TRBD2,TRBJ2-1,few,TGTGCCAGCAGCTCTCCACTAGCGGGATGGAATGAGCAGTTCTTC,CASSSPLAGWNEQFF
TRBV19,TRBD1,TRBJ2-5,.,TGTGCCAGTAGACAGGGGGTAGAGACCCAGTACTTC,CASRQGVETQYF
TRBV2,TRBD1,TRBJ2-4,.,TGTGCCAGCAGGGAGACAGGGGGTAACATTCAGTACTTC,CASRETGGNIQYF
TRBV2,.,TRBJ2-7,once,TGTGCCAGCAGTGAACGGGGAGACGAGCAGTACTTC,CASSERGDEQYF
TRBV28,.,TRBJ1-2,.,TGTGCCAGCAGTCGGAGGGGATATGGCTACACCTTC,CASSRRGYGYTF
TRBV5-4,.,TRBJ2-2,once,TGTGCCAGCACCATGGGGGGGCTTCGGACCGGGGAGCTGTTTTTT,CASTMGGLRTGELFF